This is a list of T cell receptor beta chains from one sample in a study of cytomegalovirus exposure and HLA in healthy donors. TCRdb keeps only in-frame clones here, not all; method: immunoSEQ multiplex PCR. The sample holds some 170,000 clones, 82% seen once. Material for sequencing was PBMCs. These receptors came from a girl between 5 and 17 years old in good health and CMV-seropositive. The CDR3 runs from the conserved cysteine through the conserved F or W. A D gene is named only where the DNA matches it firmly. Clone size is not always given. Where it is, it says once, few, many or a class for expanded clones.

clone size: -
D gene: TRBD1
J gene: TRBJ1-2
V gene: TRBV2
CDR3 protein: CASDTGQGGYGYTF
CDR3 DNA: TGTGCCAGCGACACAGGGCAGGGGGGCTATGGCTACACCTTC

clone size: -
D gene: -
J gene: TRBJ2-3
V gene: TRBV9
CDR3 protein: CASSVLGGGGSTDTQYF
CDR3 DNA: TGTGCCAGCAGCGTCCTTGGCGGAGGCGGGAGCACAGATACGCAGTATTTT

clone size: -
D gene: -
J gene: TRBJ1-1
V gene: TRBV29-1
CDR3 protein: CSGLTGMNTEAFF
CDR3 DNA: TGCAGCGGCCTGACAGGCATGAACACTGAAGCTTTCTTT

clone size: -
D gene: -
J gene: TRBJ1-1
V gene: TRBV19
CDR3 protein: CASSWGDNTEAFF
CDR3 DNA: TGTGCCAGTAGTTGGGGGGATAACACTGAAGCTTTCTTT

clone size: -
D gene: -
J gene: TRBJ1-1
V gene: TRBV5-1
CDR3 protein: CASSRQSGVNTEAFF
CDR3 DNA: TGCGCCAGCAGCCGTCAAAGCGGTGTGAACACTGAAGCTTTCTTT

clone size: -
D gene: -
J gene: TRBJ2-3
V gene: TRBV12-2
CDR3 protein: CASRPSAGQTPKDTQYF
CDR3 DNA: TGTGCAAGTCGCCCATCCGCGGGACAGACCCCCAAAGATACGCAGTATTTT

clone size: once
D gene: TRBD1
J gene: TRBJ1-4
V gene: TRBV7-6
CDR3 protein: CASSFRTGSNEKLFF
CDR3 DNA: TGTGCCAGCAGCTTTCGGACAGGAAGTAATGAAAAACTGTTTTTT

clone size: -
D gene: -
J gene: TRBJ2-3
V gene: TRBV5-1
CDR3 protein: CASSQTGNADTQYF
CDR3 DNA: TGCGCCAGCAGCCAAACCGGGAACGCGGATACGCAGTATTTT

clone size: few
D gene: TRBD1
J gene: TRBJ2-7
V gene: TRBV11-2
CDR3 protein: CASSLETGDSYEQYF
CDR3 DNA: TGTGCCAGCAGCTTAGAAACAGGGGACTCCTACGAGCAGTACTTC

clone size: medium-sized
D gene: TRBD1
J gene: TRBJ1-4
V gene: TRBV25-1
CDR3 protein: CASSQTQGAPVVEKLFF
CDR3 DNA: TGTGCCAGCAGCCAAACACAGGGGGCGCCAGTAGTTGAAAAACTGTTTTTT

clone size: -
D gene: -
J gene: TRBJ1-2
V gene: TRBV7-8
CDR3 protein: CASSLSPRRAGYTF
CDR3 DNA: TGTGCCAGCAGCTTAAGTCCGAGGAGGGCTGGCTACACCTTC

clone size: -
D gene: TRBD1
J gene: TRBJ1-1
V gene: TRBV6-6
CDR3 protein: CASSYRGPTEAFF
CDR3 DNA: TGTGCCAGCAGTTACAGGGGGCCCACTGAAGCTTTCTTT

clone size: -
D gene: -
J gene: TRBJ2-7
V gene: TRBV6-5
CDR3 protein: CASSYSPSDSFYEQYF
CDR3 DNA: TGTGCCAGCAGTTACTCTCCCTCGGACAGCTTTTACGAGCAGTACTTC

clone size: -
D gene: TRBD2
J gene: TRBJ2-7
V gene: TRBV28
CDR3 protein: CASSLSGAGPIGSYEQYF
CDR3 DNA: TGTGCCAGCAGTTTATCCGGAGCGGGGCCCATCGGCTCCTACGAGCAGTACTTC

clone size: -
D gene: -
J gene: TRBJ1-3
V gene: TRBV5-4
CDR3 protein: CASSTGSPIYF
CDR3 DNA: TGTGCCAGCAGTACCGGGAGCCCCATATATTTT

clone size: -
D gene: TRBD1
J gene: TRBJ1-3
V gene: TRBV28
CDR3 protein: CASRTGFSGNTIYF
CDR3 DNA: TGTGCCAGCAGGACAGGGTTCTCTGGAAACACCATATATTTT

clone size: -
D gene: TRBD2
J gene: TRBJ2-1
V gene: TRBV28
CDR3 protein: CASNPRGLKPGLAGPEQFF
CDR3 DNA: TGTGCCAGCAATCCTAGGGGGCTAAAACCGGGACTAGCGGGGCCTGAGCAGTTCTTC

clone size: -
D gene: TRBD1
J gene: TRBJ1-1
V gene: TRBV28
CDR3 protein: CASSSQGAENTEAFF
CDR3 DNA: TGTGCCAGCAGTTCCCAGGGGGCCGAGAACACTGAAGCTTTCTTT

clone size: -
D gene: -
J gene: TRBJ2-5
V gene: TRBV7-9
CDR3 protein: CASSHRDNVRRETQYF
CDR3 DNA: TGTGCCAGCAGCCACCGGGACAATGTTCGGAGGGAGACCCAGTACTTC

clone size: -
D gene: TRBD1
J gene: TRBJ2-5
V gene: TRBV9
CDR3 protein: CASSVARTGGQETQYF
CDR3 DNA: TGTGCCAGCAGCGTAGCGAGGACAGGGGGCCAAGAGACCCAGTACTTC

clone size: -
D gene: TRBD2
J gene: TRBJ2-1
V gene: TRBV27
CDR3 protein: CASSSSGIAGGYNEQFF
CDR3 DNA: TGTGCCAGCAGTTCGTCGGGCATAGCGGGAGGGTACAATGAGCAGTTCTTC

clone size: -
D gene: TRBD1
J gene: TRBJ1-1
V gene: TRBV2
CDR3 protein: CASSRDRDAFF
CDR3 DNA: TGTGCCAGCAGCCGGGACAGGGACGCTTTCTTT

clone size: -
D gene: TRBD1
J gene: TRBJ1-1
V gene: TRBV27
CDR3 protein: CASSADRGDTEAFF
CDR3 DNA: TGTGCCAGCAGTGCCGACAGGGGGGACACTGAAGCTTTCTTT

clone size: -
D gene: TRBD2
J gene: TRBJ2-3
V gene: TRBV29-1
CDR3 protein: CSVTAVSGADTQYF
CDR3 DNA: TGCAGCGTTACTGCCGTTAGCGGGGCTGATACGCAGTATTTT

clone size: -
D gene: TRBD2
J gene: TRBJ2-3
V gene: TRBV15
CDR3 protein: CATSQFSGTGTDTQYF
CDR3 DNA: TGTGCCACCAGTCAGTTTAGCGGGACGGGCACAGATACGCAGTATTTT

clone size: once
D gene: -
J gene: TRBJ1-1
V gene: TRBV9
CDR3 protein: CASSRGDTEAFF
CDR3 DNA: TGTGCCAGCAGCCGGGGGGACACTGAAGCTTTCTTT

clone size: few
D gene: TRBD2
J gene: TRBJ2-7
V gene: TRBV2
CDR3 protein: CASRELAGPIYEQYF
CDR3 DNA: TGTGCCAGCAGGGAACTAGCGGGACCTATCTACGAGCAGTACTTC

clone size: -
D gene: -
J gene: TRBJ2-7
V gene: TRBV7-9
CDR3 protein: CASSPPGLFEQYF
CDR3 DNA: TGTGCCAGCAGCCCCCCGGGGTTATTCGAGCAGTACTTC

clone size: -
D gene: -
J gene: TRBJ1-3
V gene: TRBV9
CDR3 protein: CASSVDFGNTIYF
CDR3 DNA: TGTGCCAGCAGCGTAGACTTTGGAAACACCATATATTTT